A selection of T cell receptor beta chains follows, all from one sample in a study of graft-versus-host responses after intestinal transplantation. This table comes from immunoSEQ multiplex PCR, and its TCRdb copy is limited to in-frame clones, with some not included. The sample lists several thousand clones, 20% to 25% occurring once. The sequences come from alloreactive CD4+ T cells from a mixed lymphocyte reaction culture, collected before transplantation. All receptors derive from a human patient who was an organ donor for intestinal transplantation. Both conserved end residues are part of each CDR3. A D gene is named only where the DNA matches it firmly. Clone size is stated in some rows and not others, as once, few, many or a class when expanded.

d_gene: -
j_gene: TRBJ1-5
v_gene: TRBV21-1
abundance: medium-sized
CDR3nt: TGTGCCAGCAGCAAAAGAACGGACGGATACAATCAGCCCCAGCATTTT
CDR3aa: CASSKRTDGYNQPQHF

d_gene: TRBD2
j_gene: TRBJ2-4
v_gene: TRBV7-2
abundance: -
CDR3nt: TGTGCCAGCAGCCTAGCGGGAGGGAAAAACATTCAGTACTTC
CDR3aa: CASSLAGGKNIQYF

d_gene: -
j_gene: TRBJ1-1
v_gene: TRBV5-1
abundance: few
CDR3nt: TGCGCCAGCAGCTTGGTGAGGGGTAATGAAGCTTTCTTT
CDR3aa: CASSLVRGNEAFF

d_gene: -
j_gene: TRBJ2-3
v_gene: TRBV9
abundance: few
CDR3nt: TGTGCCAGCAGCGTAGAGCCATACCCAGATACGCAGTATTTT
CDR3aa: CASSVEPYPDTQYF

d_gene: -
j_gene: TRBJ2-5
v_gene: TRBV18
abundance: few
CDR3nt: TGTGCCAGCTCACCATCCCCCCCCCACCAAGAGACCCAGTACTTC
CDR3aa: CASSPSPPHQETQYF

d_gene: TRBD2
j_gene: TRBJ2-1
v_gene: TRBV4-1
abundance: few
CDR3nt: TGCGCCAGCAGCTTACAAATAAGACTAGCGGGAGGGCTTGGGCTAGGCAATGAGCAGTTCTTC
CDR3aa: CASSLQIRLAGGLGLGNEQFF

d_gene: -
j_gene: TRBJ2-1
v_gene: TRBV4-3
abundance: -
CDR3nt: TGCGCCAGCAGCCAAGATGGGTCTAGCCCCACCTACAATGAGCAGTTCTTC
CDR3aa: CASSQDGSSPTYNEQFF

d_gene: TRBD2
j_gene: TRBJ2-7
v_gene: TRBV6-5
abundance: few
CDR3nt: TGTGCCATCAGACCACCGATCGGGGGGGACTACGAGCAGTACTTC
CDR3aa: CAIRPPIGGDYEQYF

d_gene: TRBD2
j_gene: TRBJ2-5
v_gene: TRBV7-3
abundance: -
CDR3nt: TGTGCCAGCAGCTTAATCGGGGGGAGCCCCCAAGAGACCCAGTACTTC
CDR3aa: CASSLIGGSPQETQYF

d_gene: TRBD2
j_gene: TRBJ2-3
v_gene: TRBV11-3
abundance: -
CDR3nt: TGTGCCAGCAGCTTCCAAACCGGGACTAGCGGGAGGGGGGGCACAGATACGCAGTATTTT
CDR3aa: CASSFQTGTSGRGGTDTQYF

d_gene: -
j_gene: TRBJ2-7
v_gene: TRBV21-1
abundance: few
CDR3nt: TGTGCCAGCAGCAAAGCCGGGACGGCTCCCTACGAGCAGTACTTC
CDR3aa: CASSKAGTAPYEQYF

d_gene: -
j_gene: TRBJ2-7
v_gene: TRBV7-2
abundance: medium-sized
CDR3nt: TGTGCCAGCAGCCCCGGGCCCCGACCCTACGAGCAGTACTTC
CDR3aa: CASSPGPRPYEQYF

d_gene: TRBD2
j_gene: TRBJ2-7
v_gene: TRBV4-1
abundance: once
CDR3nt: TGCGCCAGCAGCCAATACTTAGGACTAGCGGGAGGCGAGCAGTACTTC
CDR3aa: CASSQYLGLAGGEQYF

d_gene: -
j_gene: TRBJ1-2
v_gene: TRBV5-3
abundance: few
CDR3nt: TGTGCCAGCAGCTTGGACAACTATGGCTACACCTTC
CDR3aa: CASSLDNYGYTF

d_gene: -
j_gene: TRBJ2-1
v_gene: TRBV7-2
abundance: few
CDR3nt: TGTGCCAGCAGCTTAGGTAATAGCGGCTTATACAATGAGCAGTTCTTC
CDR3aa: CASSLGNSGLYNEQFF

d_gene: -
j_gene: TRBJ2-1
v_gene: TRBV10-3
abundance: -
CDR3nt: TGTGCCAGCAGTGAGATATATGAGCAGTTCTTC
CDR3aa: CASSEIYEQFF

d_gene: -
j_gene: TRBJ2-7
v_gene: TRBV21-1
abundance: -
CDR3nt: TGTGCCAGCAGACACCGGTTAGTACACGTGTTAGACGAGCAGTACTTC
CDR3aa: CASRHRLVHVLDEQYF

d_gene: TRBD1
j_gene: TRBJ1-4
v_gene: TRBV5-4
abundance: -
CDR3nt: TGTGCCAGCAGCCAAGTGGGGGACAGGTTAAGTGAAAAACTGTTTTTT
CDR3aa: CASSQVGDRLSEKLFF

d_gene: -
j_gene: TRBJ2-1
v_gene: TRBV5-8
abundance: -
CDR3nt: TGTGCCAGCAGCAGGGACTACAATGAGCAGTTCTTC
CDR3aa: CASSRDYNEQFF

d_gene: TRBD1
j_gene: TRBJ2-1
v_gene: TRBV28
abundance: -
CDR3nt: TGTGCCAGCAGCCCAACAGGGGGCTCCTACAATGAGCAGTTCTTC
CDR3aa: CASSPTGGSYNEQFF

d_gene: TRBD1
j_gene: TRBJ1-2
v_gene: TRBV2
abundance: -
CDR3nt: TGTGCCAGCAGTTCGACAGGGGGGTATGGCTACACCTTC
CDR3aa: CASSSTGGYGYTF

d_gene: TRBD2
j_gene: TRBJ2-5
v_gene: TRBV10-3
abundance: few
CDR3nt: TGTGCCATCAGTGAGGGACTAGCGGGACCCAAGACCCAGTACTTC
CDR3aa: CAISEGLAGPKTQYF

d_gene: -
j_gene: TRBJ2-5
v_gene: TRBV13
abundance: -
CDR3nt: TGTGCCAGCAGCTTTGTCGGCTACCAAGAGACCCAGTACTTC
CDR3aa: CASSFVGYQETQYF

d_gene: TRBD1
j_gene: TRBJ2-1
v_gene: TRBV6-5
abundance: -
CDR3nt: TGTGCCAGCAAGGACAGGATGGATGAGCAGTTCTTC
CDR3aa: CASKDRMDEQFF

d_gene: -
j_gene: TRBJ1-2
v_gene: TRBV5-4
abundance: -
CDR3nt: TGTGCCAGCAGCCCCCGTGGACTGTTCTATGGCTACACCTTC
CDR3aa: CASSPRGLFYGYTF

d_gene: TRBD2
j_gene: TRBJ2-7
v_gene: TRBV10-3
abundance: -
CDR3nt: TGTGCCATCAAACTAGCGCAGAACTCCTACGAGCAGTACTTC
CDR3aa: CAIKLAQNSYEQYF